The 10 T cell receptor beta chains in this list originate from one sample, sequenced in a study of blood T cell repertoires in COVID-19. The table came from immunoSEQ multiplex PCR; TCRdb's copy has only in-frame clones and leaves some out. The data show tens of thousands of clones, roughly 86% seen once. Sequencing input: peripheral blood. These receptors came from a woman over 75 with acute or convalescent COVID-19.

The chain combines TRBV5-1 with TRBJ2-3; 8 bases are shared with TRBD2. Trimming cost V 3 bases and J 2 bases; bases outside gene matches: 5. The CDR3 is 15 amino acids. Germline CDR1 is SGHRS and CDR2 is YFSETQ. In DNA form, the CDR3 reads TGCGCCAGCAGCTCAGCGGGGGCCCTCACAGATACGCAGTATTTT. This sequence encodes CASSSAGALTDTQYF.

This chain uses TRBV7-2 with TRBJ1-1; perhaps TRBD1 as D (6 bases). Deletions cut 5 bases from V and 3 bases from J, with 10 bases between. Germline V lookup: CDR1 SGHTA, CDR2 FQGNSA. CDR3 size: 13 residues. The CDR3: CASSRDTYTEAFF. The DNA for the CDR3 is TGTGCCAGCAGCCGGGACACCTACACTGAAGCTTTCTTT.

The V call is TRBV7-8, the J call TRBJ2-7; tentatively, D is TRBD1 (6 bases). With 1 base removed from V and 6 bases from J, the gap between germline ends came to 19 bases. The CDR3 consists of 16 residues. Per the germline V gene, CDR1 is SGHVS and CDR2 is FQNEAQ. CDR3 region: CASSLVYGDKTSEQYF. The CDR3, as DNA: TGTGCCAGCAGCTTAGTATACGGGGACAAAACCAGCGAGCAGTACTTC. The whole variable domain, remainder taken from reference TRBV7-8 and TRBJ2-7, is GAGVSQSPRYKVAKRGQDVALRCDPISGHVSLFWYQQALGQGPEFLTYFQNEAQLDKSGLPSDRFFAERPEGSVSTLKIQRTQQEDSAVYLCASSLVYGDKTSEQYFGPGTRLTVT.

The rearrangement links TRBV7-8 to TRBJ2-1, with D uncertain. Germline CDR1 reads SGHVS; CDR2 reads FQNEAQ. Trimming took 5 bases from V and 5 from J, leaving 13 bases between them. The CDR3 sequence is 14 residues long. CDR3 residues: CASSPLRKHNEQFF. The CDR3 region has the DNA TGTGCCAGCAGCCCACTGAGGAAACACAATGAGCAGTTCTTC.

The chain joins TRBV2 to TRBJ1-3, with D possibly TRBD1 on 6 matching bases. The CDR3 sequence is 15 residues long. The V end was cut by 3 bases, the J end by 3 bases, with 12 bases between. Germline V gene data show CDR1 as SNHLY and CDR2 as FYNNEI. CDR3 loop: CASSDQGLGGNTIYF. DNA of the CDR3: TGTGCCAGCAGTGACCAGGGGCTGGGTGGAAACACCATATATTTT.

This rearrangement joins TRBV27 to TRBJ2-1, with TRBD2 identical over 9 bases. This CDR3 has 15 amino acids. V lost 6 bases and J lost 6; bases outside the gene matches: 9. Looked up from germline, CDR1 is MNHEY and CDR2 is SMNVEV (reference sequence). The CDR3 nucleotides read TGTGCCAGCAGAGGGAGCGGGGGGCCCAGCAATGAGCAGTTCTTC. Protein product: CASRGSGGPSNEQFF.

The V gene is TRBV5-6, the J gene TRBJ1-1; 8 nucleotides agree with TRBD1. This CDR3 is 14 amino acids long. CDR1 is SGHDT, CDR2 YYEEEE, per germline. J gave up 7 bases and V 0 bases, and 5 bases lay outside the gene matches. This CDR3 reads CASSLDRGIGEAFF. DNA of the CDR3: TGTGCCAGCAGCTTGGACAGGGGGATCGGTGAAGCTTTCTTT.

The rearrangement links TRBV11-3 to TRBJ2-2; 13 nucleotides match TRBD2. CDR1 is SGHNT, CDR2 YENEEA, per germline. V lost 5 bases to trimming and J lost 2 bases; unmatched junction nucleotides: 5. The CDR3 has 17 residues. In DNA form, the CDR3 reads TGTGCCAGCAGCCCTGGGACTAGCGGGGTTAACACCGGGGAGCTGTTTTTT. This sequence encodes CASSPGTSGVNTGELFF.

CDR3 bases: TGTGCCAGTAGTCCCGCCTTCTATGCGAGCGAGCAGTACTTC. This gives the protein CASSPAFYASEQYF. The chain couples TRBV19 to TRBJ2-7; D is undetermined. Germline-derived CDR1 and CDR2 are LNHDA and SQIVND (reference sequence). The CDR3 runs 14 residues. Deletions cut 5 bases from V and 6 bases from J, with 17 bases between.

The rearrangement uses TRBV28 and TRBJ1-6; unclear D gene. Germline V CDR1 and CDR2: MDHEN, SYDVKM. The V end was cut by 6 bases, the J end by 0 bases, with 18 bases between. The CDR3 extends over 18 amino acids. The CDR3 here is CASRMGIVGSSYNSPLHF. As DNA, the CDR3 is TGTGCCAGCAGAATGGGAATTGTGGGGAGCTCCTATAATTCACCCCTCCACTTT.